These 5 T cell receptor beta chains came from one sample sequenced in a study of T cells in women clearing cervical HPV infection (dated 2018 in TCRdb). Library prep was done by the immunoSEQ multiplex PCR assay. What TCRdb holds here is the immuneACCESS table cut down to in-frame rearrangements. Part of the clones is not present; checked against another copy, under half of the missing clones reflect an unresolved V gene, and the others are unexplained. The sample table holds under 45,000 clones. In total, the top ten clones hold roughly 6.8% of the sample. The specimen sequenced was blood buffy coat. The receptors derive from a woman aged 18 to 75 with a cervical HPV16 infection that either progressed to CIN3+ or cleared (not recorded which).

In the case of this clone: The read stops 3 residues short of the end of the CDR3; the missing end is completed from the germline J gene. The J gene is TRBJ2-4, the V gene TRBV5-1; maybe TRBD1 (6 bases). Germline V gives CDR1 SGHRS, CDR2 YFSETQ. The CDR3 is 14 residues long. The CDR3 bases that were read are TGCGCCAGCAGCTTGGAGTCCCAGGGGAAGATT. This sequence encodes CASSLESQGKI. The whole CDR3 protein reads CASSLESQGKIQYF.

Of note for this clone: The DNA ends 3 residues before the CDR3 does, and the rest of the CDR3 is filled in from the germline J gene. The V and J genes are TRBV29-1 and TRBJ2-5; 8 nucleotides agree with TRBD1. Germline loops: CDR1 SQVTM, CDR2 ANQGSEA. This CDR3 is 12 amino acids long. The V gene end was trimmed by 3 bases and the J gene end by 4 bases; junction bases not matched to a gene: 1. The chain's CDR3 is CSVDRGRETQYF. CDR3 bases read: TGCAGCGTTGACAGGGGGCGAGAGACC.

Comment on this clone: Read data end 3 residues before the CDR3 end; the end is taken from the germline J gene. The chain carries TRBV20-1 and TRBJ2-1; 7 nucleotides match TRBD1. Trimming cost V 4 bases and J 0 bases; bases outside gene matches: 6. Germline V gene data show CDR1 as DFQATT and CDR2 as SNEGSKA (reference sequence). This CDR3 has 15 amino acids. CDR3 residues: CSAIYTGDSYNEQFF. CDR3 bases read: TGCAGTGCTATCTATACAGGGGACTCCTACAATGAG.

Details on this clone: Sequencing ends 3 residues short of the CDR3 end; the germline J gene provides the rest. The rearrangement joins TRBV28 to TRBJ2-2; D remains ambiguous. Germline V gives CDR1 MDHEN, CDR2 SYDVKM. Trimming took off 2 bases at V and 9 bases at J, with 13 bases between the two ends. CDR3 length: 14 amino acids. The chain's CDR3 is CASSLDPLGRELFF. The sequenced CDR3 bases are TGTGCCAGCAGTTTAGACCCGTTGGGCCGGGAG.

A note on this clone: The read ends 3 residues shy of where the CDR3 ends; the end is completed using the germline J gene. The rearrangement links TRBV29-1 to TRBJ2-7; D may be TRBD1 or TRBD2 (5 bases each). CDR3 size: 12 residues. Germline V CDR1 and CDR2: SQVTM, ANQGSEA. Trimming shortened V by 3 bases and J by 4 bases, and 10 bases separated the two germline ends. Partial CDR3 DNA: TGCAGCGTTGATGAGGGGTCTTACGAG. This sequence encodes CSVDEGSYE. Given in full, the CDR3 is CSVDEGSYEQYF.